What follows are 23 T cell receptor beta chains derived from one specimen sequenced in a study of shared clonotypes between healthy human individuals. Sequenced by immunoSEQ multiplex PCR; TCRdb stores in-frame clones only, minus some. The sample lists about 660,000 clones; around 72% were seen once. Sequencing was carried out using memory CD4+ T cells sorted from blood. Subset denoted: CD45RA-negative fraction. These receptors were obtained from a woman aged 25 to 39 in good health.

The chain combines TRBV5-8 with TRBJ2-7; 7 nucleotides line up with TRBD2. Germline lookup yields CDR1 SGHTS and CDR2 YDEGEE. The CDR3 is 14 amino acids. V was clipped by 7 bases and J by 7 bases; unmatched bases: 14. The CDR3: CASGSGQTSREQYF. The CDR3 nucleotides read TGTGCCAGCGGGTCCGGGCAGACTAGCAGAGAGCAGTACTTC.

The V gene is TRBV10-2, the J gene TRBJ2-7; 9 bases match TRBD2. Looked up from germline, CDR1 is WSHSY and CDR2 is SAAADI. After removal of 2 bases from V and 2 bases from J, the junction contained 4 bases not matched to a gene. This CDR3 comprises 15 residues. CDR3 loop: CASSEDGGRAYEQYF. The CDR3 DNA reads TGCGCCAGCAGTGAGGACGGCGGGAGGGCCTACGAGCAGTACTTC.

J is TRBJ1-5 and V is TRBV6-1, with 9 bases aligning to TRBD1. CDR3 length equals 15 residues. The V segment lost 5 bases and the J segment 0 bases; nucleotides outside the gene matches: 2. The germline V gene encodes CDR1 MNHNS and CDR2 SASEGT. The CDR3 nucleotides read TGTGCCAGCAGTCAGGGACAGGGTAGCAATCAGCCCCAGCATTTT. Protein product: CASSQGQGSNQPQHF.

The chain combines TRBV5-1 with TRBJ2-3; D is perhaps TRBD1 (6 bases). Germline assignment: CDR1 SGHRS and CDR2 YFSETQ. V lost 1 base and J 3 bases, leaving 12 bases between the germline ends. The CDR3 sequence is 15 residues long. The CDR3 nucleotides read TGCGCCAGCAGCTTGAGTCTGGACAGAACAGATACGCAGTATTTT. It yields the protein CASSLSLDRTDTQYF.

The chain joins TRBV6-1 to TRBJ2-1, with 8 positions matching TRBD2. Germline CDR1 and CDR2: MNHNS and SASEGT. V lost 5 bases and J lost 1; bases outside the gene matches: 4. This CDR3 contains 15 residues. Written as DNA, the CDR3 is TGTGCCAGCAGTACCGGGACTAGGTCCTACAATGAGCAGTTCTTC. This sequence encodes CASSTGTRSYNEQFF.

This clone was counted a few times. The V gene is TRBV7-2, the J gene TRBJ2-1; 7 bases fit TRBD2. CDR3 length: 15 amino acids. Germline-derived CDR1 and CDR2 are SGHTA and FQGNSA. The V and J ends lost 3 bases and 8 bases, in that order; junction bases with no gene match: 10. The CDR3 nucleotides read TGTGCCAGCAGCTTTCTACCGGGAGGTTTGTATGAGCAGTTCTTC. Its translation: CASSFLPGGLYEQFF.

This chain uses TRBV5-1 with TRBJ2-1; unclear D gene. The CDR3 is 13 residues long. V was trimmed by 3 bases and J by 12 bases, leaving 16 bases between them. Per germline, CDR1 SGHRS and CDR2 YFSETQ. The CDR3 DNA follows: TGCGCCAGCAGCTCCTCGGACCGCGTTGGGCAGTTCTTC. Encoded protein: CASSSSDRVGQFF.

This clone was observed once. CDR3 residues: CAIRGTSGSIVNEQFF. As DNA, the CDR3 is TGTGCCATCAGGGGGACTAGCGGGAGCATCGTCAATGAGCAGTTCTTC. The V call is TRBV10-3, the J call TRBJ2-1, with 14 bases that match TRBD2. The CDR3 is 16 amino acids. Unmatched junction bases numbered 7, after V lost 6 bases and J lost 6 bases. From germline, CDR1 is ENHRY and CDR2 SYGVKD.

The chain uses TRBV7-9 and TRBJ1-1, with D uncertain. The CDR3 extends over 14 amino acids. The germline gives CDR1 SEHNR, CDR2 FQNEAQ (reference sequence). V shed 5 bases and J shed 0 bases, with 10 bases lying between them. The CDR3 protein is CASSQATVNTEAFF. CDR3 in DNA: TGTGCCAGCAGCCAAGCTACAGTGAACACTGAAGCTTTCTTT.

Written as DNA, the CDR3 is TGCGCCAGCAGCGTGGACATCCTCGGGAACACTGAAGCTTTCTTT. Translating gives CASSVDILGNTEAFF. The chain combines TRBV5-1 with TRBJ1-1; the D gene is possibly TRBD1 (5 bases). This CDR3 comprises 15 residues. Trimming cost V 4 bases and J 1 base, with 14 bases left between them. Germline lookup yields CDR1 SGHRS and CDR2 YFSETQ.

The chain has TRBV15 and TRBJ1-1; D gene unclear. This CDR3 contains 16 residues. Trimming stripped 0 bases from V and 1 base from J, with 12 bases between. Germline V CDR1 and CDR2: LNHNV, YYDKDF (reference sequence). The CDR3 here is CATSRDLAVWNTEAFF. The CDR3 DNA follows: TGTGCCACCAGCAGAGATTTGGCGGTTTGGAACACTGAAGCTTTCTTT.

The chain combines TRBV7-9 with TRBJ1-1; D unresolved. This CDR3 is built from 13 residues. Germline CDR1 and CDR2: SEHNR and FQNEAQ (reference sequence). Trimming stripped 0 bases from V and 2 bases from J, with 4 bases between. The CDR3 DNA is TGTGCCAGCAGCTTAGCGATAAACACTGAAGCTTTCTTT. Its translation is CASSLAINTEAFF.

This clone was seen once. The chain combines TRBV7-9 with TRBJ2-3, with D perhaps matching TRBD2 (6 bases). V dropped 2 bases and J dropped 6 bases, with 21 bases sitting between them. This CDR3 has 17 residues. Germline assignment: CDR1 SEHNR and CDR2 FQNEAQ (reference sequence). CDR3 loop: CASSLRIQGSREDTQYF. The CDR3 region has the DNA TGTGCCAGCAGCTTAAGGATCCAAGGCTCCCGGGAGGATACGCAGTATTTT.

The chain employs TRBV18 and TRBJ2-1; TRBD1 matches at 7 bases. The germline V gene has CDR1 KGHSH and CDR2 LQKENI. The CDR3 totals 14 residues. V shed 3 bases, J shed 5 bases, and the junction held 4 bases outside the gene matches. The CDR3 sequence: CASSPTGPHNEQFF. The CDR3 region has the DNA TGTGCCAGCTCACCGACAGGGCCACACAATGAGCAGTTCTTC.

This chain connects TRBV14 to TRBJ2-7, with D possibly TRBD1 on 5 matching bases. Germline V gene sequence: CDR1 SGHDN, CDR2 FVKESK. V was cut by 5 bases and J by 5 bases, with 16 bases left in between. This CDR3 is built from 14 residues. The CDR3 here is CASSSRAGLDEQYF. In DNA, the CDR3 is TGTGCCAGCAGCTCAAGGGCAGGGCTCGACGAGCAGTACTTC. The full variable domain, completed using reference TRBV14 and TRBJ2-7, is EAGVTQFPSHSVIEKGQTVTLRCDPISGHDNLYWYRRVMGKEIKFLLHFVKESKQDESGMPNNRFLAERTGGTYSTLKVQPAELEDSGVYFCASSSRAGLDEQYFGPGTRLTVT.

This clone was detected many times. The rearrangement links TRBV19 to TRBJ1-2; D perhaps matches TRBD1 (5 bases). The V and J ends lost 1 base and 3 bases respectively, with 18 bases between them. The CDR3 loop spans 17 amino acids. Germline CDR1 and CDR2: LNHDA and SQIVND (reference sequence). The CDR3 protein is CASSIGQRELVDYGYTF. Here the CDR3 DNA reads TGTGCCAGTAGTATAGGACAGCGAGAGCTGGTGGACTATGGCTACACCTTC. The full variable domain, in which reference TRBV19 and TRBJ1-2 provide the parts outside the CDR3, is DGGITQSPKYLFRKEGQNVTLSCEQNLNHDAMYWYRQDPGQGLRLIYYSQIVNDFQKGDIAEGYSVSREKKESFPLTVTSAQKNPTAFYLCASSIGQRELVDYGYTFGSGTRLTVV.

This chain uses TRBV11-2 with TRBJ1-1, with D uncertain. From germline, CDR1 is SGHAT and CDR2 FQNNGV. CDR3 size: 12 residues. V lost 5 bases and J 3 bases, leaving 7 bases between the germline ends. The CDR3 reads CASSLMDTEAFF. CDR3 DNA sequence: TGTGCCAGCAGCCTTATGGACACTGAAGCTTTCTTT.

The genes are TRBV28 and TRBJ2-4; D gene unclear. CDR1 MDHEN and CDR2 SYDVKM come from the germline V gene. The CDR3 covers 14 residues. Trimming pared 3 bases from V and 3 bases from J, leaving 9 bases between. In DNA, the CDR3 is TGTGCCAGCAGTTTCGGGCAGGTCAAAAACATTCAGTACTTC. Its protein is CASSFGQVKNIQYF.

The chain recombines TRBV11-2 with TRBJ2-7; TRBD1 aligns across 8 bases. The CDR3 has 14 residues. Germline trimming cut 2 bases from V and 5 bases from J; bases unmatched to any gene: 5. Per germline, CDR1 SGHAT and CDR2 FQNNGV. CDR3 loop: CASSLSGGNDEQYF. The CDR3 DNA reads as TGTGCCAGCAGCTTATCAGGGGGCAACGACGAGCAGTACTTC.

The J gene is TRBJ2-6, the V gene TRBV27; D is uncertain. CDR1 and CDR2 from the germline V gene are MNHEY and SMNVEV (reference sequence). V lost 5 bases and J lost 6, with 11 bases in between. The CDR3 has 14 amino acids. Written as DNA, the CDR3 is TGTGCCAGCAGTGTGGGCGCAGAGGCCAACGTCCTGACTTTC. Amino acids: CASSVGAEANVLTF.

V and J are TRBV5-4 and TRBJ1-1; possibly TRBD1 for D (5 bases). Germline V gene sequence: CDR1 SGHNT, CDR2 YYREEE (reference sequence). CDR3 length: 19 residues. Trimming removed 3 bases from V and 1 base from J, with 25 bases in between. The CDR3 nucleotides read TGTGCCAGCAGCTCGCCCTTTGGGGGGTCGACTAGACGGAACACTGAAGCTTTCTTT. This gives the protein CASSSPFGGSTRRNTEAFF.

The chain recombines TRBV5-1 with TRBJ2-3; 10 positions agree with TRBD1. With V trimmed by 4 bases and J by 6 bases, 11 bases remained unmatched. The CDR3 length is 16 residues. Germline-derived CDR1 and CDR2 are SGHRS and YFSETQ. The CDR3 sequence: CASSTGQGLSRDTQYF. As DNA, the CDR3 is TGCGCCAGCAGCACGGGACAGGGGCTATCCAGGGATACGCAGTATTTT.

The chain combines TRBV5-1 with TRBJ2-2; D unclear. Germline CDR1 reads SGHRS; CDR2 reads YFSETQ. V lost 0 bases and J 4 bases, leaving 10 bases between the germline ends. The CDR3 has 15 amino acids. The CDR3 sequence is CASSLGAASTGELFF. In nucleotides, the CDR3 is TGCGCCAGCAGCTTGGGGGCGGCTAGCACCGGGGAGCTGTTTTTT.